These 14 T cell receptor beta chains originate from one sample sequenced in a study of cytomegalovirus exposure and HLA in healthy donors. It was with 60 Vbeta and 13 Jbeta primers that the PCR ran. Clones were sequenced by immunoSEQ multiplex PCR, and TCRdb holds only the in-frame ones, with some missing. The profile covers 65,000 or so clones, with roughly 60% appearing a single time and 2.5% to 3% taken by the ten largest. The sample comprised PBMCs. The origin of the receptors is a man aged 30 to 45 in good health and CMV-seronegative.

This clone was observed many times. The V call is TRBV4-1, the J call TRBJ2-2; 8 bases align to TRBD2. CDR3 length equals 15 residues. Germline V gene data show CDR1 as MGHRA and CDR2 as YSYEKL. The V segment lost 0 bases and the J segment 5 bases; nucleotides outside the gene matches: 2. The CDR3 DNA reads as TGCGCCAGCAGCCAAGAAGGGACTAGAACCGGGGAGCTGTTTTTT. It specifies CASSQEGTRTGELFF.

The rearrangement joins TRBV27 to TRBJ1-5, with a possible D match to TRBD1 (6 bases). This CDR3 is 14 amino acids long. Germline CDR1 is MNHEY and CDR2 is SMNVEV (reference sequence). V shed 5 bases and J shed 4 bases, with 12 bases lying between them. The CDR3 sequence is CASSQGQENQPQHF. The CDR3 DNA reads as TGTGCCAGCAGTCAGGGACAAGAAAATCAGCCCCAGCATTTT.

This clone was detected a few times. The chain combines TRBV11-2 with TRBJ2-6; D call uncertain. CDR1 and CDR2 (germline): SGHAT, FQNNGV. This CDR3 contains 17 residues. V shed 1 base and J shed 2 bases, with 12 bases lying between them. The CDR3 coding sequence is TGTGCCAGCAGCTTAGGGAGAGGTTCGCCTGGGGCCAACGTCCTGACTTTC. Translated: CASSLGRGSPGANVLTF.

This clone was recorded a few times. CDR3 nucleotide sequence: TGCAGCGTTGAAGTGGGCGAAGTCTCCTACAATGAGCAGTTCTTC. Protein: CSVEVGEVSYNEQFF. The chain employs TRBV29-1 and TRBJ2-1; no firm D call. CDR1 is SQVTM and CDR2 is ANQGSEA in the germline V gene. CDR3 length: 15 amino acids. With 1 base removed from V and 0 bases from J, the gap between germline ends came to 10 bases.

The V gene is TRBV9, the J gene TRBJ1-6, with TRBD1 matching over 7 bases. CDR3 length equals 14 residues. Germline values: CDR1 SGDLS, CDR2 YYNGEE. V dropped 3 bases and J dropped 7; count of bases not matched to a gene: 4. The CDR3 here is CASSETGQNSPLHF. CDR3 bases: TGTGCCAGCAGCGAGACAGGGCAAAATTCACCCCTCCACTTT.

This clone was seen a handful of times. CDR3 DNA: TGTGCCATCAGTGTGGGACAGGATAGCAATCAGCCCCAGCATTTT. It yields the protein CAISVGQDSNQPQHF. This rearrangement joins TRBV10-3 to TRBJ1-5; 8 positions match TRBD1. V lost 4 bases, J lost 0 bases, and 2 bases stayed unmatched. Germline V gives CDR1 ENHRY, CDR2 SYGVKD. The CDR3 is 15 amino acids.

The rearrangement joins TRBV7-6 to TRBJ2-3; 11 bases match TRBD2. The CDR3 totals 15 residues. Germline CDR1 and CDR2: SGHVS and FNYEAQ. Losses at the gene ends were 5 bases for V and 0 bases for J; bases not matched to a gene: 1. CDR3 in amino acids: CASSRLAGSTDTQYF. DNA for the CDR3: TGTGCCAGCAGCAGACTAGCGGGGAGCACAGATACGCAGTATTTT.

The chain is built from TRBV4-1 and TRBJ1-4; the D gene is possibly TRBD1 (6 bases). Between the trimmed V and J ends, which lost 4 bases and 0 bases, there was a span of 24 bases. Germline V lookup: CDR1 MGHRA, CDR2 YSYEKL. There are 20 residues in the CDR3. The CDR3 region has the DNA TGCGCCAGCAGCCGCTTACTTCTCCCGGGGGGGCCCTCAACTAATGAAAAACTGTTTTTT. This translates into CASSRLLLPGGPSTNEKLFF.

The chain carries TRBV30 and TRBJ2-5, with 11 bases lining up with TRBD2. The CDR3 has 17 residues. The V gene end was trimmed by 5 bases and the J gene end by 4 bases; junction bases not matched to a gene: 15. Looked up from germline, CDR1 is GTSNPN and CDR2 is SVGIG (reference sequence). In DNA, the CDR3 is TGTGCCTGGCAAGGACTAGCGGGCCTCCCACGGGGAGAGACCCAGTACTTC. Amino acid sequence: CAWQGLAGLPRGETQYF. Full variable domain (rest looked up from reference TRBV30 and TRBJ2-5): SQTIHQWPATLVQPVGSPLSLECTVEGTSNPNLYWYRQAAGRGLQLLFYSVGIGQISSEVPQNLSASRPQDRQFILSSKKLLLSDSGFYLCAWQGLAGLPRGETQYFGPGTRLLVL.

The V and J genes are TRBV6-6 and TRBJ2-3, with 7 bases aligning to TRBD2. With 10 bases clipped from V and 3 bases from J, the junction kept 7 bases outside the gene matches. This CDR3 is built from 13 residues. Germline values: CDR1 MNHNY, CDR2 SVGAGI (reference sequence). In DNA, the CDR3 is TGTGCCACCCAAACCGGGGGGACAGATACGCAGTATTTT. Translating it yields CATQTGGTDTQYF.

Turning to this clone: Distinct nucleotide sequences in the sample also encode this CDR3. This chain connects TRBV6-7 to TRBJ1-4; D remains ambiguous. TRBV6-7 is an ORF for which the function is uncertain. Deletions cut 0 bases from V and 7 bases from J, with 9 bases between. There are 14 residues in the CDR3. CDR3 bases: TGTGCCAGCAGTTACTCCGAAGCACGTGAAAAACTGTTTTTT. Its translation: CASSYSEAREKLFF.

The chain employs TRBV29-1 and TRBJ1-6, with 7 positions matching TRBD1. Losses at the gene ends were 5 bases for V and 4 bases for J; bases not matched to a gene: 5. The CDR3 consists of 14 residues. Germline CDR1 SQVTM, CDR2 ANQGSEA. The CDR3 region is CSVLGTEYNSPLHF. DNA of the CDR3: TGCAGCGTTCTCGGGACAGAGTATAATTCACCCCTCCACTTT. The full variable domain, rest sourced from reference TRBV29-1 and TRBJ1-6, is SAVISQKPSRDICQRGTSLTIQCQVDSQVTMMFWYRQQPGQSLTLIATANQGSEATYESGFVIDKFPISRPNLTFSTLTVSNMSPEDSSIYLCSVLGTEYNSPLHFGNGTRLTVT.

V and J are TRBV6-1 and TRBJ1-4; 7 bases align to TRBD1. With 6 bases clipped from V and 2 bases from J, the junction kept 3 bases outside the gene matches. Germline CDR1 and CDR2: MNHNS and SASEGT. The CDR3 extends over 14 amino acids. The CDR3 sequence: CASSDRVTNEKLFF. CDR3 DNA: TGTGCCAGCAGCGACAGGGTGACTAATGAAAAACTGTTTTTT.

This clone has a handful of counts. This rearrangement joins TRBV30 to TRBJ2-1; 7 bases map to TRBD2. The length of the CDR3 is 16 residues. CDR1 is GTSNPN, CDR2 SVGIG, per germline (reference sequence). V gave up 1 base and J gave up 6 bases; unmatched junction bases: 12. The CDR3 protein is CAWSGGGVGSGNEQFF. For the CDR3, the DNA is TGTGCCTGGAGTGGTGGGGGGGTGGGTTCGGGCAATGAGCAGTTCTTC.